This TCR beta chain stems from a study of a mutant IDH1 vaccine in newly diagnosed glioma. Regarding time point: week 23, last vaccination. The investigators gave 300 ug of mutant IDH1 20-mer peptide in each vaccine dose, together with topical imiquimod. Assay used: immunoSEQ multiplex PCR; TCRdb lists only in-frame clones, some missing. The sample holds 50,000 to 65,000 clones, 80% to 90% seen once. Comment on this clone: Its antigen is unidentified.

The sequence came from a man between 35 and 55 years old with glioma. Sequenced here: PBMCs, sampled from a glioma patient whose treatment included an IDH1 peptide vaccine.

The CDR3 region has the DNA TGTGCCAGTAGTATAGACCACCTAAGGGGGGGCCATGAGCAGTTCTTC. This gives the protein CASSIDHLRGGHEQFF. The chain carries TRBV19 and TRBJ2-1; tentative D call: TRBD2 (7 bases). V was shortened by 0 bases and J by 8 bases, with 17 bases between the two germline ends. The germline gives CDR1 LNHDA, CDR2 SQIVND (reference sequence). The CDR3 extends over 16 amino acids. Drawing the rest from reference TRBV19 and TRBJ2-1, the complete variable domain is DGGITQSPKYLFRKEGQNVTLSCEQNLNHDAMYWYRQDPGQGLRLIYYSQIVNDFQKGDIAEGYSVSREKKESFPLTVTSAQKNPTAFYLCASSIDHLRGGHEQFFGPGTRLTVL.